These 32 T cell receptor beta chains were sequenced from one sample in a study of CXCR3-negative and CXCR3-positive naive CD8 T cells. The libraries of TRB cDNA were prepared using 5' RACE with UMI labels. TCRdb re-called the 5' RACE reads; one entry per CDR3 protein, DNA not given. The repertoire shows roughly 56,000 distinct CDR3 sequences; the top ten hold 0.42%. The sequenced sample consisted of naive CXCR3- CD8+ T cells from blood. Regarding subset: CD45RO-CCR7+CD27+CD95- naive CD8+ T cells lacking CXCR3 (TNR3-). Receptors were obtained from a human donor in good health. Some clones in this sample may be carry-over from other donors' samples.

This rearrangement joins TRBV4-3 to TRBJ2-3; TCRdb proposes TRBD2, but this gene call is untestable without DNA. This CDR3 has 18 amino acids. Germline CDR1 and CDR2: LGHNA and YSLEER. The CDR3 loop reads CASSQKEGGPRSTDTQYF.

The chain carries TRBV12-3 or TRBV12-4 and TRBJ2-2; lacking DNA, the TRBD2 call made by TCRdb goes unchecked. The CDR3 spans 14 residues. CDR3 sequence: CAFFGPENTGELFF.

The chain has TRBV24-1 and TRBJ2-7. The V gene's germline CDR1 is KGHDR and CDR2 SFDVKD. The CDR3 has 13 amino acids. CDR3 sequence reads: CATRGDSSYEQYF.

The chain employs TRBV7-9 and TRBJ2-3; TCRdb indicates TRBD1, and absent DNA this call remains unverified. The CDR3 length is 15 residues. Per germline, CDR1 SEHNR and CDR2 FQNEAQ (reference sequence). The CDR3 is CASSSFGGTTDTQYF.

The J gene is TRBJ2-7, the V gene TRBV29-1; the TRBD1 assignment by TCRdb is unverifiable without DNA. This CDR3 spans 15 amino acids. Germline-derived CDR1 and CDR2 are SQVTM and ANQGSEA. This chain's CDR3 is CSVEDQTGDSYEQYF.

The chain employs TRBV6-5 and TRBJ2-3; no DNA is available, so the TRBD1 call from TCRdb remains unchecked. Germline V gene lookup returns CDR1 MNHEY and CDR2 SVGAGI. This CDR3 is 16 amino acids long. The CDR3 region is CASSYGQGVLTDTQYF.

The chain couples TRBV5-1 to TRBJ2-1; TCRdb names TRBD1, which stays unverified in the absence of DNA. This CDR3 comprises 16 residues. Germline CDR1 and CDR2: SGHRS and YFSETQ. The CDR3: CASSFPDRASKDEQFF.

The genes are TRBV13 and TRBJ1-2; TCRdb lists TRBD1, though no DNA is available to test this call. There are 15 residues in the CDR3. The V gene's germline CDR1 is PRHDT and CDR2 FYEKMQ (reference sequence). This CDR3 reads CASSYGLWGADGYTF.

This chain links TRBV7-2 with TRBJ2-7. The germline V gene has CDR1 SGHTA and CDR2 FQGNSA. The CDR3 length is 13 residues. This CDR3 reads CASSFGLSYEQYF.

The CDR3 spells CASSLLSGGAGGSYNEQFF. The J gene is TRBJ2-1, the V gene TRBV7-3; TCRdb's D call of TRBD1 is untestable without DNA. Germline V CDR1 and CDR2: SGHTA, FQGTGA. The CDR3 length is 19 residues.

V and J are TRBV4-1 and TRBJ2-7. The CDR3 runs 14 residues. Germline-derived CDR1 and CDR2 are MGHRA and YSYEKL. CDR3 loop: CASSQGWGSYEQYF.

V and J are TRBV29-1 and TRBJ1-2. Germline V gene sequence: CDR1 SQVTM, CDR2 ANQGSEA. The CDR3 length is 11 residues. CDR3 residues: CSVSGSPGYTF. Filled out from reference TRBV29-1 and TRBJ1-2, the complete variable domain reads SAVISQKPSRDICQRGTSLTIQCQVDSQVTMMFWYRQQPGQSLTLIATANQGSEATYESGFVIDKFPISRPNLTFSTLTVSNMSPEDSSIYLCSVSGSPGYTFGSGTRLTVV.

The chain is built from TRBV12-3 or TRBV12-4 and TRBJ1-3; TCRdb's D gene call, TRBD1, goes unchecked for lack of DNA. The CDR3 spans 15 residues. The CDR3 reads CASTLGTASGNTIYF.

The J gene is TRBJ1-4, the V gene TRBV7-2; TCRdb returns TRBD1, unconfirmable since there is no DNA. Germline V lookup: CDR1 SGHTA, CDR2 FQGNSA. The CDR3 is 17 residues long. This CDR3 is CASSLAPGDTTNEKLFF. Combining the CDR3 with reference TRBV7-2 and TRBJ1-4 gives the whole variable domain GAGVSQSPSNKVTEKGKDVELRCDPISGHTALYWYRQSLGQGLEFLIYFQGNSAPDKSGLPSDRFSAERTGGSVSTLTIQRTQQEDSAVYLCASSLAPGDTTNEKLFFGSGTQLSVL.

CDR3 amino acids: CASSLAVAGPIPETQYF. J is TRBJ2-5 and V is TRBV5-1; the TRBD2 assignment by TCRdb is unverifiable without DNA. Per the germline V gene, CDR1 is SGHRS and CDR2 is YFSETQ. This CDR3 contains 17 residues.

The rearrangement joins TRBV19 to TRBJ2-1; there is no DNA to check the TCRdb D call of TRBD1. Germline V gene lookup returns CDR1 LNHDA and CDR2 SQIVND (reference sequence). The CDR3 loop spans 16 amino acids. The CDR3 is CASSIARGSLGNEQFF.

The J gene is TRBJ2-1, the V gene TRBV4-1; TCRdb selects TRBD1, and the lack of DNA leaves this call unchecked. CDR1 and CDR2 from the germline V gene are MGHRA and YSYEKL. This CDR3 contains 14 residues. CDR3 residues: CASSRNDRVSEQFF.

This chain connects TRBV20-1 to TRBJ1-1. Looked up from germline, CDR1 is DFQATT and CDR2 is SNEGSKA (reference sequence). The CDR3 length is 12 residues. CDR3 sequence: CSAKAGDTEAFF.

CDR3 amino acids: CASSLVAGGEISEETQYF. The chain recombines TRBV28 with TRBJ2-5; TCRdb lists TRBD2, though no DNA is available to test this call. Germline V CDR1 and CDR2: MDHEN, SYDVKM. The CDR3 is 18 amino acids. Filled out from reference TRBV28 and TRBJ2-5, the complete variable domain reads DVKVTQSSRYLVKRTGEKVFLECVQDMDHENMFWYRQDPGLGLRLIYFSYDVKMKEKGDIPEGYSVSREKKERFSLILESASTNQTSMYLCASSLVAGGEISEETQYFGPGTRLLVL.

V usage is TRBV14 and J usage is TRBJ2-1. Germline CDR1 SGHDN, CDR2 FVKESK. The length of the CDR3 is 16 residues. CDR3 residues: CASSQGDRALSNEQFF.

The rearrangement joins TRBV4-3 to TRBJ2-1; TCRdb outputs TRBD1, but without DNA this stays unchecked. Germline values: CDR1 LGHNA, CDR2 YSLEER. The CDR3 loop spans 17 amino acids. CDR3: CASSQGTQTSRYNEQLF.

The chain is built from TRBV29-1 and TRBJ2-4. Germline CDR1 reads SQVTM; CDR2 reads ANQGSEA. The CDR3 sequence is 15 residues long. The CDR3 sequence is CSVEDEIAFQNIQYF.

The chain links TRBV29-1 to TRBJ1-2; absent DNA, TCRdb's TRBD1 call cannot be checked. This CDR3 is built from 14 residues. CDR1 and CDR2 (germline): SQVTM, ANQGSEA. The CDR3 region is CSVEGGSPFYGYTF.

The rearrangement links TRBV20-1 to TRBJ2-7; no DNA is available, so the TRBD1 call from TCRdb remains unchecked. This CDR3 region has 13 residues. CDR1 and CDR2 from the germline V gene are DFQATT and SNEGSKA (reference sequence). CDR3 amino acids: CSATGTASYEQYF.

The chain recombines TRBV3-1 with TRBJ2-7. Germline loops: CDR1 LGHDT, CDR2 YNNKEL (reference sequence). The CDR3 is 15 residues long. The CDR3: CASSQGSTPIYEQYF.

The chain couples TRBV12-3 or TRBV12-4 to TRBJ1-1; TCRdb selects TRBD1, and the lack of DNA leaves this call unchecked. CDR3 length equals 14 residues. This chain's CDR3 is CASSITGERAEAFF.

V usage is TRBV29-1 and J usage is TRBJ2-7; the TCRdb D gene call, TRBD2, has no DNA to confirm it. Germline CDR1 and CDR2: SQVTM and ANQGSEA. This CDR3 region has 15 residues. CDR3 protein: CSVERPSGGTYEQYF.

This chain's CDR3 is CASSVSGELFF. V and J are TRBV9 and TRBJ2-2. Per germline, CDR1 SGDLS and CDR2 YYNGEE. This CDR3 has 11 residues.

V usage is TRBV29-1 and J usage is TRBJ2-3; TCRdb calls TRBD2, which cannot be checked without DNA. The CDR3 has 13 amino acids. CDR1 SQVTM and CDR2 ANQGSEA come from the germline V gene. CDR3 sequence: CSVVEGSADTQYF.

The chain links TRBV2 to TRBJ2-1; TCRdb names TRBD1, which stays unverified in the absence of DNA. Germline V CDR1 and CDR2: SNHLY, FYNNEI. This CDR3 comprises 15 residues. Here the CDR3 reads CASRAGTGFYNEQFF.

CDR3 protein: CSVGLQGRYEQYF. The chain carries TRBV29-1 and TRBJ2-7; TCRdb indicates TRBD1, and absent DNA this call remains unverified. CDR3 size: 13 residues. Germline CDR1 is SQVTM and CDR2 is ANQGSEA.

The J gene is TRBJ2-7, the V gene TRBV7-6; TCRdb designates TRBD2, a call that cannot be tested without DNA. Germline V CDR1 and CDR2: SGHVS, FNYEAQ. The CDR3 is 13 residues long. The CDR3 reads CASSPGEGREQYF.